The 14 T cell receptor beta chains below all came from one sample that was sequenced in a study of blood T cell repertoires in COVID-19. Libraries were prepared by immunoSEQ multiplex PCR; TCRdb keeps only in-frame clonotypes and omits some of them. The sample includes approximately 53,000 clones, about nine tenths of them seen just once. Sequenced sample: peripheral blood. All receptors come from a woman older than 75 with COVID-19, enrolled during active disease.

For the CDR3, the DNA is TGTGCCAGCAGTCTGGAGTCCGCTAACTATGGCTACACCTTC. Protein product: CASSLESANYGYTF. J is TRBJ1-2 and V is TRBV6-5; D ambiguous. Germline lookup yields CDR1 MNHEY and CDR2 SVGAGI. The CDR3 runs to 14 residues. Trimming took off 5 bases at V and 0 bases at J, with 10 bases between the two ends.

V usage is TRBV7-9 and J usage is TRBJ2-1; tentatively, D is TRBD1 (5 bases). Per germline, CDR1 SEHNR and CDR2 FQNEAQ (reference sequence). The CDR3 runs to 13 residues. V was clipped by 8 bases and J by 6 bases, with 14 bases between them. CDR3 amino acids: CASWTMGLNEQFF. The CDR3 DNA sequence: TGTGCCAGCTGGACAATGGGCCTCAATGAGCAGTTCTTC.

The rearrangement uses TRBV2 and TRBJ2-5; 12 nucleotides match TRBD1. CDR1 and CDR2 (germline): SNHLY, FYNNEI. With 3 bases clipped from V and 1 base from J, the junction kept 12 bases outside the gene matches. The CDR3 sequence is 19 residues long. Here the CDR3 DNA reads TGTGCCAGCAGTGAGCAGACGGGACAGGGGGCGCGGATCCAAGAGACCCAGTACTTC. Translated, it gives CASSEQTGQGARIQETQYF.

This chain joins TRBV20-1 and TRBJ2-5, with D uncertain. The CDR3 loop spans 11 amino acids. V lost 4 bases and J 5 bases, leaving 8 bases between the germline ends. Germline CDR1 DFQATT, CDR2 SNEGSKA (reference sequence). Written as DNA, the CDR3 is TGCAGTGCTACTAGTGAGGAGACCCAGTACTTC. Residues: CSATSEETQYF.

This clone was seen just once. The CDR3 loop reads CASSPSDSMGNIQYF. Written as DNA, the CDR3 is TGTGCCAGCAGCCCCTCGGACAGTATGGGAAACATTCAGTACTTC. This rearrangement joins TRBV5-6 to TRBJ2-4, with D possibly being TRBD1 (6 bases). The germline CDR1 and CDR2 sequences are SGHDT and YYEEEE. V was shortened by 4 bases and J by 6 bases, with 17 bases between the two germline ends. The CDR3 has 15 amino acids.

This clone appeared a single time. V usage is TRBV6-1 and J usage is TRBJ1-4, with D perhaps TRBD1 (5 bases). CDR1 MNHNS and CDR2 SASEGT come from the germline V gene. The ends were cut back, 2 bases at V and 8 bases at J, with 9 bases in the middle. This CDR3 is built from 13 residues. The CDR3 region is CASSELGPEKLFF. The CDR3 nucleotides read TGTGCCAGCAGTGAATTGGGGCCGGAAAAACTGTTTTTT.

The CDR3 loop reads CASSLRQASYEQYF. The DNA for the CDR3 is TGTGCCAGCAGCTTAAGACAGGCGTCCTACGAGCAGTACTTC. The chain joins TRBV11-1 to TRBJ2-7; weak D call: TRBD1 (6 bases). The CDR3 length is 14 residues. Germline V CDR1 and CDR2: SGHAT, FQDESV (reference sequence). The germline V and J ends were trimmed by 2 bases and 1 base, with 9 bases remaining between them.

This sequence joins TRBV30 and TRBJ2-4, with a weak D call TRBD2 (6 bases). CDR3 length equals 14 residues. Trimming stripped 1 base from V and 6 bases from J, with 13 bases between. From germline, CDR1 is GTSNPN and CDR2 SVGIG (reference sequence). This CDR3 is CAWSGRDGGNIQYF. The DNA of the CDR3 is TGTGCCTGGAGTGGAAGGGACGGGGGAAACATTCAGTACTTC.

The chain employs TRBV6-5 and TRBJ1-6; D is perhaps TRBD1 (5 bases). The CDR3 extends over 16 amino acids. CDR1 MNHEY and CDR2 SVGAGI come from the germline V gene. V lost 2 bases and J 0 bases, leaving 8 bases between the germline ends. CDR3 in DNA: TGTGCCAGCAGTTACGGGGGGAGCTCCTATAATTCACCCCTCCACTTT. It yields the protein CASSYGGSSYNSPLHF.

The V and J genes are TRBV2 and TRBJ2-2; D possibly corresponds to TRBD1 (6 bases). V lost 6 bases and J lost 4, with 15 bases in between. Germline lookup yields CDR1 SNHLY and CDR2 FYNNEI. This CDR3 contains 15 residues. CDR3 protein: CASSRDTKPTGELFF. In nucleotides, the CDR3 is TGTGCCAGCAGCCGGGACACCAAACCCACCGGGGAGCTGTTTTTT.

The CDR3 DNA sequence: TGTGCCAGCAGCCGCGGCGAGGGTGAGACCCAGTACTTC. The encoded protein is CASSRGEGETQYF. The chain employs TRBV12-3 or TRBV12-4 and TRBJ2-5; the D gene is possibly TRBD2 (5 bases). V was pared by 6 bases and J by 5 bases, with 13 bases between. This CDR3 comprises 13 residues.

In DNA, the CDR3 is TGCGCCAGCAGCGGGACTGGGGGTTCCTACGAGCAGTACTTC. Its translation: CASSGTGGSYEQYF. This chain connects TRBV5-1 to TRBJ2-7; maybe TRBD2 (6 bases). The germline V gene encodes CDR1 SGHRS and CDR2 YFSETQ. The V end lost 4 bases, the J end lost 1 base, and 12 bases lay between the germline ends. The CDR3 has 14 amino acids.

This clone was detected a few times. The CDR3 DNA reads TGTGCCAGCAGCTTAGGTACGAGATACAATGAGCAGTTCTTC. Protein: CASSLGTRYNEQFF. The V gene is TRBV13, the J gene TRBJ2-1; D uncertain. The germline V and J ends were trimmed by 0 bases and 4 bases, with 7 bases remaining between them. In germline, CDR1 is PRHDT, CDR2 FYEKMQ (reference sequence). CDR3 length: 14 residues.

The genes are TRBV14 and TRBJ1-2; D gene ambiguous. Looked up from germline, CDR1 is SGHDN and CDR2 is FVKESK. The CDR3 consists of 12 residues. Trimming took off 2 bases at V and 8 bases at J, with 9 bases between the two ends. CDR3 residues: CASSQTPAGYTF. The CDR3, as DNA: TGTGCCAGCAGCCAAACTCCCGCGGGCTACACCTTC.